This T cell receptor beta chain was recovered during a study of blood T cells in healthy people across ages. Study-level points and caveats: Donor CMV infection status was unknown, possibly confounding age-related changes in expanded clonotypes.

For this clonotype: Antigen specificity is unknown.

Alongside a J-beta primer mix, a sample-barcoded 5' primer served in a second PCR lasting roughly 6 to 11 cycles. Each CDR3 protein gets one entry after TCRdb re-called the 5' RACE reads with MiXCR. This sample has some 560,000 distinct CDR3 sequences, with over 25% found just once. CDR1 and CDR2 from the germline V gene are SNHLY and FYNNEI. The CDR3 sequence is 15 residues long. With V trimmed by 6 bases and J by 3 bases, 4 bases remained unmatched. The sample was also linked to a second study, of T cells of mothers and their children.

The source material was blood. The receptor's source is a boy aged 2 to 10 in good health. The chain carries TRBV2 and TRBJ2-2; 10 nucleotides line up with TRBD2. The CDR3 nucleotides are TGTGCCAGCAGATATGGGACTAGCGACACCGGGGAGCTGTTTTTT. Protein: CASRYGTSDTGELFF.